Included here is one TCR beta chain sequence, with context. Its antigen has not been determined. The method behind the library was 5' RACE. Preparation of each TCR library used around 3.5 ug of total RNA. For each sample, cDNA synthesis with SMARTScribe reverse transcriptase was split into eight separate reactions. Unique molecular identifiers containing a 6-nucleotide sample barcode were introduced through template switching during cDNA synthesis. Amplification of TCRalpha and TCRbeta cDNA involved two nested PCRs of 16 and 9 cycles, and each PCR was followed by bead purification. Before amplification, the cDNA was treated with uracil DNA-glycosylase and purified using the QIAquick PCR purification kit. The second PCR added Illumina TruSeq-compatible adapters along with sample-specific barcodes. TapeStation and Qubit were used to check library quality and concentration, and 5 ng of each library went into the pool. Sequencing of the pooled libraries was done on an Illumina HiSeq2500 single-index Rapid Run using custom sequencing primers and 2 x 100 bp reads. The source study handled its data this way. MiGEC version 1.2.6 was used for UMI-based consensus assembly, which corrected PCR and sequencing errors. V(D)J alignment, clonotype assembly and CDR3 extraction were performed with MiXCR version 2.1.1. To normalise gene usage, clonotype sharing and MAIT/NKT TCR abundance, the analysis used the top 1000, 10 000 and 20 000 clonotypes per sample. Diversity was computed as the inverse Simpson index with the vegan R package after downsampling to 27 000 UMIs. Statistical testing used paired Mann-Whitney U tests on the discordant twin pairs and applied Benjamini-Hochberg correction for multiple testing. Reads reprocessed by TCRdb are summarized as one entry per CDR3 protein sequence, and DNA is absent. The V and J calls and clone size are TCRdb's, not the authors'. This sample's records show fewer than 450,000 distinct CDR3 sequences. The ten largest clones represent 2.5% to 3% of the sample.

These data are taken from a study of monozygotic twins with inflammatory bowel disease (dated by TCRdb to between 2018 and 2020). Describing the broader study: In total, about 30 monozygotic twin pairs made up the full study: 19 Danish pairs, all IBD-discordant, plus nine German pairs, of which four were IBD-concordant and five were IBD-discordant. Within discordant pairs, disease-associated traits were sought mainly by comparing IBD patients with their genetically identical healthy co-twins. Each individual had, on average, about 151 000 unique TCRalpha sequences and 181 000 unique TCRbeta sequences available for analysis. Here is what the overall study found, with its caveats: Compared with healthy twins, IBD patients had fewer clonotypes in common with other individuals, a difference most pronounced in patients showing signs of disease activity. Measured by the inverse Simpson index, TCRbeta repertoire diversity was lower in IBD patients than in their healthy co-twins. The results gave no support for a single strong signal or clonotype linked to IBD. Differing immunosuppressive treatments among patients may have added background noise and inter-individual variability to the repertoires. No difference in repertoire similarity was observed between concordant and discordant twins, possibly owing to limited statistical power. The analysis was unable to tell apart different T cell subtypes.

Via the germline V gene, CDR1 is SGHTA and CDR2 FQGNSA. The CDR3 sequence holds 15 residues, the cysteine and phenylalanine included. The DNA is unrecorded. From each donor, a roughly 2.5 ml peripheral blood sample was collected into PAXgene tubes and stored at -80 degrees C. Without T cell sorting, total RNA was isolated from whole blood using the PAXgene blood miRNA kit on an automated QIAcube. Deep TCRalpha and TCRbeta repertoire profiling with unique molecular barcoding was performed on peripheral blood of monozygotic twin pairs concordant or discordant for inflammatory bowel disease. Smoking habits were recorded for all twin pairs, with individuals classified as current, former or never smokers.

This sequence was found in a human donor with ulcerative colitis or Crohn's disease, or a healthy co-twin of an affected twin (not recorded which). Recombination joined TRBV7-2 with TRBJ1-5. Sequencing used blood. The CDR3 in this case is CASSPRESSNQPQHF.